The 3 T cell receptor beta chains below come from one sample, sequenced in a study of cytomegalovirus exposure and HLA in healthy donors. Amplification used 60 Vbeta primers and 13 Jbeta primers. Libraries were prepared by immunoSEQ multiplex PCR; TCRdb keeps only in-frame clonotypes and omits some of them. The sample carries 85,000 to 130,000 clones, around three quarters recorded once. Sequencing was done on a sample of PBMCs. The origin of the receptors is a female donor in good health and CMV-seropositive.

V and J are TRBV7-9 and TRBJ1-1; D not certain. The V and J ends lost 5 bases and 4 bases respectively, with 11 bases between them. Per the germline V gene, CDR1 is SEHNR and CDR2 is FQNEAQ (reference sequence). CDR3 length equals 13 residues. The CDR3 here is CASSPTGSTEAFF. In DNA form, the CDR3 reads TGTGCCAGCAGCCCTACCGGTTCCACTGAAGCTTTCTTT.

V is TRBV4-2 and J is TRBJ1-4; maybe TRBD1 (5 bases). This CDR3 spans 17 amino acids. The V gene lost 0 bases and the J gene lost 7 bases, with 18 bases spanning the gap. Germline V gives CDR1 LGHNA, CDR2 YNFKEQ. This chain's CDR3 is CASSQEAPYGRGEKLFF. CDR3 in DNA: TGTGCCAGCAGCCAAGAGGCCCCTTACGGAAGGGGTGAAAAACTGTTTTTT.

V and J are TRBV2 and TRBJ2-3; D might be TRBD2 (6 bases). Trimming cost V 5 bases and J 0 bases, with 9 bases left between them. The CDR3 totals 14 residues. Germline loops: CDR1 SNHLY, CDR2 FYNNEI. The chain's CDR3 is CASSPGTSTDTQYF. Written as DNA, the CDR3 is TGTGCCAGCAGTCCCGGGACTAGCACAGATACGCAGTATTTT.